This TCR beta chain came from a study of T cell clones after liver transplantation. In the study overall: Immunosuppression withdrawal was tried within 2 years after liver transplantation in this trial. Study-wide results and caveats: Compared with third party-reactive sequences, donor-reactive ones declined more, independent of withdrawal success.

Sorting of unstimulated PBMCs yielded separate CD3+CD4+ and CD3+CD8+ fractions. On this clone itself: The antigen is unknown. This CDR3 is also generated by other DNA sequences in the sample.

Using immunoSEQ multiplex PCR, the repertoire was profiled, and TCRdb retains in-frame clones only, with some absent. The sample lists 60,000 or so clones, around 70% occurring once. The receptor comes from a human patient who received a liver transplant. A subset of T cells may come from the graft donor. This specimen consisted of CD4+ T cells from blood, obtained at the 22-month timepoint.

CDR3 bases: TGCGCCAGCAGCTTGGTTCTAGCGGGGGGGGGAGATGAGCAGTTCTTC. This encodes CASSLVLAGGGDEQFF. V and J are TRBV5-1 and TRBJ2-1; 12 positions agree with TRBD2. The CDR3 totals 16 residues. Germline V CDR1 and CDR2: SGHRS, YFSETQ. With 0 bases clipped from V and 8 bases from J, the junction kept 6 bases outside the gene matches.